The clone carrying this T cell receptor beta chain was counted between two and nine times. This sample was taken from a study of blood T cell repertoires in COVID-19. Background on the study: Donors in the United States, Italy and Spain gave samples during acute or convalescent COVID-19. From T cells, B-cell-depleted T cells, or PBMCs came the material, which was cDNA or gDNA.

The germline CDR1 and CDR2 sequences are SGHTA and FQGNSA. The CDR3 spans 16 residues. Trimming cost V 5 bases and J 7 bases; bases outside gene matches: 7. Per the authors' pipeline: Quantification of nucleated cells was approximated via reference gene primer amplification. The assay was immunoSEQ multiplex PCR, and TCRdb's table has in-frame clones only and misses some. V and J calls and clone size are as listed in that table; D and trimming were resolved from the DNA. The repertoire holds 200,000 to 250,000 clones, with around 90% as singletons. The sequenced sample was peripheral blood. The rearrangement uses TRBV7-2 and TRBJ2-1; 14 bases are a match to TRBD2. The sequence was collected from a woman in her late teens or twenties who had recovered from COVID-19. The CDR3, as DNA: TGTGCCAGCAGCCCGGGACTAGCGGGAGTTCTGAATGAGCAGTTCTTC. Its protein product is CASSPGLAGVLNEQFF.